The rows below give T cell receptor beta chains drawn from one sample of a study of T cell responses to AZD1222 COVID-19 vaccine. Repertoires were generated with immunoSEQ multiplex PCR, while TCRdb's copy carries only in-frame clones and drops some. The sample consists of 100,000 or so clones, over 75% of them appearing once. The sample in question was peripheral blood, obtained on day 0 of AZD1222 vaccination. These receptors were obtained from an adult in good health. The CDR3 runs from the conserved cysteine through the conserved F or W. A D gene is named only where the DNA matches it firmly. Where a row states a size, it is once, few, many or the class of an expanded clone; other rows omit it.

CDR3aa	CDR3nt	v_gene	abundance	d_gene	j_gene
CASSLLAGQETQYF	TGCGCCAGCAGTCTTCTAGCGGGCCAAGAGACCCAGTACTTC	TRBV10-2	once	TRBD2	TRBJ2-5
CASSLGAQGQGEQFF	TGTGCCAGCAGCTTAGGGGCGCAGGGGCAGGGTGAGCAGTTCTTC	TRBV7-6	few	NA	TRBJ2-1
CASSQSSRAGRQFF	TGCGCCAGCAGTCAATCGTCCAGGGCAGGGCGGCAGTTCTTC	TRBV23-1	NA	NA	TRBJ2-1
CASRNLNSPLHF	TGTGCCAGCAGGAATTTGAATTCACCCCTCCACTTT	TRBV12-3/TRBV12-4	NA	NA	TRBJ1-6
CASSSVLGEYGYTF	TGTGCCAGCAGCTCCGTCCTAGGCGAATATGGCTACACCTTC	TRBV7-2	NA	NA	TRBJ1-2
CASSHFLGRAGGLDTQYF	TGTGCCAGCAGCCATTTCCTTGGGCGAGCGGGAGGGCTAGATACGCAGTATTTT	TRBV14	NA	TRBD2	TRBJ2-3
CASSHGQGVYGYTF	TGTGCCAGTAGTCATGGACAGGGGGTCTATGGCTACACCTTC	TRBV19	NA	TRBD1	TRBJ1-2
CASSPTGTDPYGYTF	TGTGCCAGCAGCCCAACCGGGACAGATCCGTATGGCTACACCTTC	TRBV4-2	NA	TRBD1	TRBJ1-2
CASSLTGEYEQYF	TGTGCCAGCAGCTTGACAGGGGAATACGAGCAGTACTTC	TRBV5-6	few	TRBD1	TRBJ2-7
CASSLRGEGRYEQYF	TGCGCCAGCAGCTTAAGGGGGGAAGGTCGATACGAGCAGTACTTC	TRBV5-1	NA	NA	TRBJ2-7
CASTSGVAPQHF	TGTGCCAGCACCTCGGGGGTTGCGCCCCAGCATTTT	TRBV28	NA	NA	TRBJ1-5
CASSIGPRLGGVGELFF	TGTGCCAGTAGTATTGGGCCCAGACTAGGGGGGGTAGGGGAGCTGTTTTTT	TRBV19	NA	NA	TRBJ2-2
CASRQGGGEAFF	TGTGCCAGCAGACAGGGGGGAGGGGAAGCTTTCTTT	TRBV28	NA	TRBD1	TRBJ1-1
CASSPRTSGTAGELFF	TGTGCCAGCAGCCCCCGGACTAGCGGGACCGCCGGGGAGCTGTTTTTT	TRBV7-6	once	TRBD2	TRBJ2-2
CASSHGFLGETQYF	TGTGCCAGCAGCCATGGGTTCCTCGGGGAGACCCAGTACTTC	TRBV3-1/TRBV3-2	NA	NA	TRBJ2-5
CASSHSGTGVGYTF	TGTGCCAGCAGCCACTCCGGGACAGGGGTTGGCTACACCTTC	TRBV5-4	NA	TRBD1	TRBJ1-2
CASSPWTDISGNTIYF	TGTGCCAGCAGCCCCTGGACAGACATCTCTGGAAACACCATATATTTT	TRBV3-1/TRBV3-2	NA	NA	TRBJ1-3
CASSVQGNEKLFF	TGCGCCAGCAGTGTACAGGGAAATGAAAAACTGTTTTTT	TRBV5-1	NA	NA	TRBJ1-4
CASSQDWRGTQETQYF	TGCGCCAGCAGCCAAGATTGGCGGGGGACCCAAGAGACCCAGTACTTC	TRBV4-1	NA	TRBD2	TRBJ2-5
CASSVAGHTGDGYTF	TGTGCCAGCAGCGTAGCTGGACACACCGGGGATGGCTACACCTTC	TRBV9	NA	NA	TRBJ1-2
CASSRDRGSYEQYF	TGTGCCAGCAGCAGAGACAGGGGCTCCTACGAGCAGTACTTC	TRBV6-5	once	TRBD1	TRBJ2-7
CASSSIPGQGIEQYF	TGTGCCAGCAGCTCCATACCGGGACAGGGGATAGAGCAGTACTTC	TRBV11-2	NA	TRBD1	TRBJ2-7
CASSYPREGYNSPLHF	TGTGCCAGCAGTTACCCGCGAGAGGGCTATAATTCACCCCTCCACTTT	TRBV6-2/TRBV6-3	NA	NA	TRBJ1-6
CATSEGTGGYNEQFF	TGTGCCACCAGTGAGGGGACAGGGGGCTACAATGAGCAGTTCTTC	TRBV24-1	NA	TRBD1	TRBJ2-1
CASSDRGLPPIEQYF	TGTGCCAGTAGTGACAGGGGGCTACCTCCGATCGAGCAGTACTTC	TRBV19	NA	TRBD1	TRBJ2-7
CASSLSRGPEAFF	TGTGCCAGCAGCTTAAGCAGGGGCCCTGAAGCTTTCTTT	TRBV11-2	NA	NA	TRBJ1-1
CASSQGSPAGGNEQFF	TGTGCCAGCAGCCAAGGATCTCCAGCGGGGGGGAATGAGCAGTTCTTC	TRBV7-3	NA	TRBD2	TRBJ2-1
CASSTQGGREPQHF	TGTGCCAGCAGCACACAGGGAGGTAGGGAGCCCCAGCATTTT	TRBV7-2	once	NA	TRBJ1-5
CASSFGGGLRETQYF	TGCGCCAGCAGCTTCGGTGGGGGGCTCAGGGAGACCCAGTACTTC	TRBV5-1	NA	NA	TRBJ2-5
CASSLESGNTIYF	TGTGCCAGCAGCTTAGAGTCAGGAAACACCATATATTTT	TRBV11-2	few	NA	TRBJ1-3
CASSTPGLGGYTF	TGTGCCAGCAGTACCCCGGGGTTAGGGGGCTACACCTTC	TRBV28	once	NA	TRBJ1-2
CASSEGSLATSTDTQYF	TGCGCCAGCAGTGAGGGGTCTTTGGCGACTAGCACAGATACGCAGTATTTT	TRBV10-1	NA	NA	TRBJ2-3
CASSLGTDPGQPQHF	TGTGCCAGCAGCCTCGGGACAGACCCTGGTCAGCCCCAGCATTTT	TRBV5-4	few	TRBD1	TRBJ1-5
CASSFFGADTQYF	TGTGCCAGCAGCTTCTTTGGGGCAGATACGCAGTATTTT	TRBV5-6	NA	NA	TRBJ2-3
CASSLFPSGDYNEQFF	TGCGCCAGCAGCTTGTTTCCTAGCGGGGACTACAATGAGCAGTTCTTC	TRBV5-1	NA	TRBD2	TRBJ2-1
CASSLRGLGSGNTIYF	TGTGCCAGCAGTTTACGGGGACTTGGCTCTGGAAACACCATATATTTT	TRBV28	NA	NA	TRBJ1-3
CASSQSRDEQFF	TGTGCCAGCAGTCAATCGCGGGATGAGCAGTTCTTC	TRBV6-2/TRBV6-3	NA	NA	TRBJ2-1
CASSLQRPGANVLTF	TGCGCCAGCAGCTTGCAGCGCCCTGGGGCCAACGTCCTGACTTTC	TRBV5-1	NA	NA	TRBJ2-6
CASSLGFVVGELFF	TGCGCCAGCAGCTTAGGTTTCGTCGTCGGGGAGCTGTTTTTT	TRBV5-1	NA	NA	TRBJ2-2
CASSPQVGTGGNEQFF	TGTGCCAGCAGCCCGCAAGTAGGGACAGGGGGCAATGAGCAGTTCTTC	TRBV7-2	NA	TRBD1	TRBJ2-1
CASSYPGLAGAGELFF	TGTGCCAGCAGTTACCCGGGACTAGCGGGAGCCGGGGAGCTGTTTTTT	TRBV6-2/TRBV6-3	NA	TRBD2	TRBJ2-2
CASSLGSGTEAFF	TGTGCCAGCAGTTTAGGGAGCGGCACTGAAGCTTTCTTT	TRBV27	NA	NA	TRBJ1-1
CASSFPRTASDTQYF	TGTGCCAGCAGCTTCCCCCGGACAGCTTCTGATACGCAGTATTTT	TRBV5-5	NA	NA	TRBJ2-3
CASRNTDTQYF	TGTGCCAGCCGAAACACAGATACGCAGTATTTT	TRBV25-1	NA	NA	TRBJ2-3
CSGQGYSTQYF	TGCAGCGGGCAAGGGTATTCGACGCAGTATTTT	TRBV29-1	NA	NA	TRBJ2-3
CASSGGLPSSSYNSPLHF	TGTGCCAGCAGTGGAGGGCTCCCTTCAAGCTCCTATAATTCACCCCTCCACTTT	TRBV6-1	NA	NA	TRBJ1-6
CASSPDRGRDEQYF	TGTGCCAGCAGCCCCGACAGGGGGCGGGACGAGCAGTACTTC	TRBV3-1/TRBV3-2	NA	TRBD1	TRBJ2-7
CASSQEGGYGYTF	TGCGCCAGCAGCCAAGAGGGGGGCTATGGCTACACCTTC	TRBV4-1	NA	NA	TRBJ1-2
CASRWTSGIQSGELFF	TGTGCCAGCAGATGGACTAGCGGGATTCAGTCCGGGGAGCTGTTTTTT	TRBV5-4	NA	TRBD2	TRBJ2-2